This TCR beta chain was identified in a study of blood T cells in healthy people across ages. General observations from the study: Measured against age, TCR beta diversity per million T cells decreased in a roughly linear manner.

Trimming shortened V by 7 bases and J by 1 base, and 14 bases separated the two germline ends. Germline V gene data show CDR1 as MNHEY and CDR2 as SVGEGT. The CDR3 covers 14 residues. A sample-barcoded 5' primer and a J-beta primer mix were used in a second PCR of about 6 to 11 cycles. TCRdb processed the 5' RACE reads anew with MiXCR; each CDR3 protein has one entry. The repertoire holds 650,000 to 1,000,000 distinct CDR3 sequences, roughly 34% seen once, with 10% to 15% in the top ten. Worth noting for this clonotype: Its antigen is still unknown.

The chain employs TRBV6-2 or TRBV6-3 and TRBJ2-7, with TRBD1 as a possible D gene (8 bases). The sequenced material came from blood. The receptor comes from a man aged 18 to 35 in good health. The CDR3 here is CASTERDRSYEQYF. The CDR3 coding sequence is TGTGCCAGCACCGAGCGGGACAGGTCCTACGAGCAGTACTTC.